A single sample is the source of the 24 T cell receptor beta chains below, sequenced in a study of T cells in Graves' hyperthyroidism and ophthalmopathy. RNA transcripts were the template for amplifying TCR beta CDR3 regions. TCR CDR3 regions were first amplified by RT-PCR with HTBI primers. MiXCR, run by TCRdb on the multiplex PCR reads, gives a single entry per CDR3 protein. This table has about 400,000 distinct CDR3 sequences, more than 12% appearing once. The sequencing input was blood. These receptors were obtained from a woman aged 25 to 39 with Graves' hyperthyroidism.

This clonotype was observed a few times. The chain joins TRBV9 to TRBJ2-7; TRBD2 might be the D (6 bases). Germline V gene sequence: CDR1 SGDLS, CDR2 YYNGEE. The V end lost 2 bases, the J end lost 6 bases, and 21 bases lay between the germline ends. The CDR3 length is 16 residues. Written as DNA, the CDR3 is TGTGCCAGCAGCGTGACCGCCCCGGGAGAAAAAGGCGAGCAGTACTTC. Amino acid sequence: CASSVTAPGEKGEQYF.

This clonotype was counted ten times or more. The rearrangement uses TRBV6-1 and TRBJ2-5, with TRBD1 identical over 10 bases. There are 14 residues in the CDR3. Trimming at V came to 5 bases and at J to 5 bases, leaving 5 bases not matched to a gene. Germline V gene data show CDR1 as MNHNS and CDR2 as SASEGT. As DNA, the CDR3 is TGTGCCAGCAGTATACCGGGACAGGGGGAGACCCAGTACTTC. This gives the protein CASSIPGQGETQYF.

This clonotype was counted many times. The chain carries TRBV15 and TRBJ2-1; no clear D gene. This CDR3 comprises 14 residues. Germline loops: CDR1 LNHNV, CDR2 YYDKDF (reference sequence). Between the trimmed V and J ends, which lost 4 bases and 4 bases, there was a span of 11 bases. The CDR3 region is CATSKTQDYNEQFF. DNA for the CDR3: TGTGCCACCAGCAAGACACAAGATTACAATGAGCAGTTCTTC.

This clonotype showed up many times. The chain combines TRBV11-2 with TRBJ2-7; 7 bases align to TRBD1. From germline, CDR1 is SGHAT and CDR2 FQNNGV. The CDR3 length is 15 residues. V dropped 3 bases and J dropped 1; count of bases not matched to a gene: 6. CDR3 loop: CASSFGGGQSYEQYF. CDR3 sequence (DNA): TGTGCCAGCAGCTTCGGTGGGGGACAGTCCTACGAGCAGTACTTC.

This clonotype was seen many times. J is TRBJ2-1 and V is TRBV13; TRBD2 agrees at 9 bases. Losses at the gene ends were 3 bases for V and 4 bases for J; bases not matched to a gene: 4. CDR3 length equals 15 residues. Germline V gene sequence: CDR1 PRHDT, CDR2 FYEKMQ (reference sequence). The CDR3 DNA is TGTGCCAGCAGCTTTGAGAGCGGGAGGTACAATGAGCAGTTCTTC. The encoded protein is CASSFESGRYNEQFF.

The rearrangement links TRBV6-2 or TRBV6-3 to TRBJ2-3; D perhaps matches TRBD1 (7 bases). The CDR3 contains 15 residues. Germline lookup yields CDR1 MNHEY and CDR2 SVGEGT. V lost 4 bases and J lost 4, with 15 bases in between. CDR3 in DNA: TGTGCCAGCAGTTTCAGGGGGGTAGACGCAGATACGCAGTATTTT. Its protein product is CASSFRGVDADTQYF.

This clonotype came up a few times. The V gene is TRBV5-5, the J gene TRBJ1-6; D is perhaps TRBD1 (5 bases). CDR3 size: 14 residues. V gave up 4 bases and J gave up 5 bases, with 10 bases separating them. Germline CDR1 SGHKS, CDR2 YYEKEE (reference sequence). The CDR3 sequence is CASSPGTDNSPLHF. CDR3 bases: TGTGCCAGCAGCCCCGGGACGGATAATTCACCCCTCCACTTT.

This chain links TRBV2 with TRBJ2-7, with D possibly being TRBD1 (5 bases). The CDR3 consists of 12 residues. Germline CDR1 reads SNHLY; CDR2 reads FYNNEI. Deletions cut 6 bases from V and 1 base from J, with 7 bases between. CDR3 sequence (DNA): TGTGCCAGCAGGAGGACATCCTACGAGCAGTACTTC. Protein sequence: CASRRTSYEQYF.

This clonotype has ten or more counts. The rearrangement joins TRBV7-2 to TRBJ2-7; D is perhaps TRBD1 (5 bases). CDR3 length: 14 residues. Germline V gives CDR1 SGHTA, CDR2 FQGNSA. Between the trimmed V and J ends, which lost 3 bases and 6 bases, there was a span of 15 bases. The DNA for the CDR3 is TGTGCCAGCAGCTTGAGCAGGGAAGTAGGCGAGCAGTACTTC. Protein product: CASSLSREVGEQYF.

The chain couples TRBV20-1 to TRBJ2-7; D is possibly TRBD2 (6 bases). Germline assignment: CDR1 DFQATT and CDR2 SNEGSKA (reference sequence). With 5 bases removed from V and 3 bases from J, the gap between germline ends came to 11 bases. This CDR3 is built from 12 residues. The CDR3 here is CSAPLGGYEQYF. The CDR3 DNA reads TGCAGTGCTCCGCTCGGGGGCTACGAGCAGTACTTC.

The chain combines TRBV30 with TRBJ1-1, with D unresolved. CDR1 and CDR2 (germline): GTSNPN, SVGIG (reference sequence). V was pared by 0 bases and J by 7 bases, with 12 bases between. The CDR3 contains 13 residues. Written as DNA, the CDR3 is TGTGCCTGGAGTGTTGGTGGGGTTGGTGAAGCTTTCTTT. It yields the protein CAWSVGGVGEAFF. Full variable domain (rest looked up from reference TRBV30 and TRBJ1-1): SQTIHQWPATLVQPVGSPLSLECTVEGTSNPNLYWYRQAAGRGLQLLFYSVGIGQISSEVPQNLSASRPQDRQFILSSKKLLLSDSGFYLCAWSVGGVGEAFFGQGTRLTVV.

This clonotype was detected ten times or more. This chain connects TRBV5-1 to TRBJ2-7; D is possibly TRBD1 (6 bases). The CDR3 has 16 amino acids. The V end lost 0 bases, the J end lost 3 bases, and 16 bases lay between the germline ends. The germline CDR1 and CDR2 sequences are SGHRS and YFSETQ. The CDR3 bases are TGCGCCAGCAGCTTGGGTTCCAGGGGATGGGACTACGAGCAGTACTTC. Translated: CASSLGSRGWDYEQYF.

This clonotype was counted between two and nine times. This chain connects TRBV4-1 to TRBJ2-7; unclear D gene. V was shortened by 4 bases and J by 5 bases, with 12 bases between the two germline ends. Germline V lookup: CDR1 MGHRA, CDR2 YSYEKL. This CDR3 is 13 amino acids long. The CDR3 region is CASSLTTENEQYF. In DNA form, the CDR3 reads TGCGCCAGCAGCCTGACGACCGAGAACGAGCAGTACTTC.

This clonotype was seen at least ten times. CDR3 coding DNA: TGTGCCAGCAGCTTAGTTCCGCAAGATACGCAGTATTTT. This encodes CASSLVPQDTQYF. The J gene is TRBJ2-3, the V gene TRBV7-9; D not resolved. Germline V CDR1 and CDR2: SEHNR, FQNEAQ (reference sequence). This CDR3 region has 13 residues. V lost 1 base to trimming and J lost 5 bases, with 7 bases between them.

J is TRBJ2-5 and V is TRBV12-3 or TRBV12-4; 12 bases agree with TRBD2. Losses at the gene ends were 3 bases for V and 5 bases for J; bases not matched to a gene: 7. The CDR3 is 16 amino acids. DNA for the CDR3: TGTGCCAGCAGTTTTCGAAGGACTAGCGGGGACGAGACCCAGTACTTC. This gives the protein CASSFRRTSGDETQYF.

There are many counts of this clonotype. The chain links TRBV11-3 to TRBJ2-7, with a tentative D call TRBD1 (7 bases). The V gene's germline CDR1 is SGHNT and CDR2 YENEEA. The ends were cut back, 5 bases at V and 2 bases at J, with 13 bases in the middle. The CDR3 runs 14 residues. CDR3 coding DNA: TGTGCCAGCAGCCAAGGCGGGACAGCCTACGAGCAGTACTTC. Translation: CASSQGGTAYEQYF.

This clonotype was recorded a few times. J is TRBJ2-1 and V is TRBV7-9; the D gene is possibly TRBD1 (6 bases). The CDR3 sequence is 15 residues long. CDR1 and CDR2 (germline): SEHNR, FQNEAQ (reference sequence). Trimming shortened V by 2 bases and J by 5 bases, and 13 bases separated the two germline ends. This CDR3 reads CASSLNRDINNEQFF. The CDR3 nucleotides read TGTGCCAGCAGCTTAAATCGGGACATCAACAATGAGCAGTTCTTC.

This clonotype was seen ten or more times. CDR3 sequence (DNA): TGCAGCGTGGAGACGACAGACGTAAAAACTTACAATGAGCAGTTCTTC. Its translation: CSVETTDVKTYNEQFF. The chain employs TRBV29-1 and TRBJ2-1; possibly TRBD1 for D (5 bases). Between the trimmed V and J ends, which lost 6 bases and 4 bases, there was a span of 22 bases. The CDR3 loop spans 16 amino acids. Germline CDR1 and CDR2: SQVTM and ANQGSEA.

The table lists this clonotype with many counts. The chain combines TRBV12-3 or TRBV12-4 with TRBJ1-1; D uncertain. With 3 bases removed from V and 0 bases from J, the gap between germline ends came to 5 bases. The CDR3 runs to 13 residues. CDR3: CASSLEVNTEAFF. The CDR3, as DNA: TGTGCCAGCAGTTTGGAGGTGAACACTGAAGCTTTCTTT.

This clonotype has ten or more counts. This chain joins TRBV20-1 and TRBJ2-3; maybe TRBD2 (6 bases). V was shortened by 1 base and J by 0 bases, with 17 bases between the two germline ends. Looked up from germline, CDR1 is DFQATT and CDR2 is SNEGSKA (reference sequence). The CDR3 extends over 17 amino acids. CDR3 in amino acids: CSARAWRGRSSTDTQYF. CDR3 in DNA: TGCAGTGCTAGAGCGTGGCGGGGCCGATCTAGCACAGATACGCAGTATTTT.

To note about this clonotype: This could be a read error, since a much larger clone is one nucleotide away. The CDR3 loop reads CAWSLLAAATDTQYF. The CDR3 DNA is TGTGCCTGGAGTCTCCTAGCGGCGGCCACAGATACGCAGTATTTT. The V and J genes are TRBV30 and TRBJ2-3, with TRBD2 identical over 7 bases. The germline V gene has CDR1 GTSNPN and CDR2 SVGIG (reference sequence). The CDR3 runs to 15 residues. Trimming removed 2 bases from V and 2 bases from J; junction bases left unmatched: 7.

This clonotype was observed at least ten times. The CDR3 protein is CASSESTSGSAETQYF. CDR3 coding DNA: TGTGCCAGCAGTGAATCGACTAGCGGGAGTGCAGAGACCCAGTACTTC. The chain joins TRBV2 to TRBJ2-5; 12 bases fit TRBD2. This CDR3 has 16 residues. The germline gives CDR1 SNHLY, CDR2 FYNNEI. V trimming: 2 bases; J trimming: 4 bases; junction bases outside the gene matches: 5.

This clonotype was detected only a few times. The genes are TRBV29-1 and TRBJ1-2; D call uncertain. Trimming took 5 bases from V and 4 from J, leaving 11 bases between them. The CDR3 is made up of 12 amino acids. CDR1 SQVTM and CDR2 ANQGSEA come from the germline V gene. The CDR3 DNA sequence: TGCAGCGTTAAGGCCCCTGTCTATGGCTACACCTTC. Translated: CSVKAPVYGYTF.

There are many counts of this clonotype. The rearrangement uses TRBV20-1 and TRBJ1-2; no clear D gene. V shed 3 bases and J shed 4 bases, with 9 bases lying between them. The CDR3 is made up of 12 amino acids. Germline CDR1 is DFQATT and CDR2 is SNEGSKA (reference sequence). The CDR3 here is CSAREFGYGYTF. In DNA, the CDR3 is TGCAGTGCTAGGGAATTTGGCTATGGCTACACCTTC.